Following are 13 T cell receptor beta chains from one sample sequenced in a study of shared clonotypes between healthy human individuals. Sequencing used immunoSEQ multiplex PCR; TCRdb keeps in-frame clones, though not all of them. The table has millions of clones, about 94% seen once; the top ten hold 1.1%. CD8 cells regarded as naive lacked CD45RO, were positively chosen for CCR7, and omitted terminally differentiated effector memory CD45RA+ cells. Specimen: naive CD8+ T cells sorted from blood. These TCRs come from a man aged 18-30 years in good health.

The chain carries TRBV2 and TRBJ2-1, with D possibly matching TRBD1 (5 bases). There are 14 residues in the CDR3. V was trimmed by 2 bases and J by 7 bases, leaving 12 bases between them. Per the germline V gene, CDR1 is SNHLY and CDR2 is FYNNEI. CDR3 sequence reads: CASSEMAGINEQFF. CDR3 in DNA: TGTGCCAGCAGTGAAATGGCAGGGATAAATGAGCAGTTCTTC. The entire variable domain, with the rest obtained from reference TRBV2 and TRBJ2-1, is as follows: EPEVTQTPSHQVTQMGQEVILRCVPISNHLYFYWYRQILGQKVEFLVSFYNNEISEKSEIFDDQFSVERPDGSNFTLKIRSTKLEDSAMYFCASSEMAGINEQFFGPGTRLTVL.

J is TRBJ2-4 and V is TRBV9; 10 nucleotides agree with TRBD2. The CDR3 has 17 amino acids. Germline CDR1 and CDR2: SGDLS and YYNGEE. The junction had 8 bases not matched to a gene; V was cut back by 0 bases and J by 5 bases. The CDR3: CASSVAKASGGQNIQYF. The DNA of the CDR3 is TGTGCCAGCAGCGTAGCTAAGGCTAGCGGGGGCCAAAACATTCAGTACTTC.

The CDR3 DNA reads TGTGCCAGCAGTTTAGGGTTAGGATCCCTTAACTATGGCTACACCTTC. It yields the protein CASSLGLGSLNYGYTF. V usage is TRBV28 and J usage is TRBJ1-2; D gene ambiguous. Germline CDR1 MDHEN, CDR2 SYDVKM. This CDR3 is 16 amino acids long. The ends were cut back, 2 bases at V and 1 base at J, with 14 bases in the middle.

The V gene is TRBV29-1, the J gene TRBJ1-2; a possible D gene is TRBD1 (5 bases). The CDR3 is 11 amino acids. Trimming stripped 5 bases from V and 8 bases from J, with 12 bases between. CDR1 and CDR2 (germline): SQVTM, ANQGSEA. DNA of the CDR3: TGCAGCGTTCCCAGCCGGGGGGGCTACACCTTC. It yields the protein CSVPSRGGYTF.

This chain connects TRBV6-5 to TRBJ2-3, with D possibly being TRBD1 or TRBD2 (6 bases each). The germline V gene has CDR1 MNHEY and CDR2 SVGAGI. The germline V and J ends were trimmed by 8 bases and 0 bases, with 15 bases remaining between them. This CDR3 is built from 15 residues. Here the CDR3 reads CASEPVGGSTDTQYF. CDR3 nucleotides: TGTGCCAGCGAACCAGTGGGGGGCAGCACAGATACGCAGTATTTT.

The CDR3 DNA sequence: TGTGCCAGCAGTGAGGCAGTTCAAGTCGAGGAGCAGTACTTC. Translating gives CASSEAVQVEEQYF. V gene TRBV2 combines with J gene TRBJ2-7; unclear D gene. V lost 3 bases to trimming and J lost 7 bases, with 16 bases between them. The CDR3 extends over 14 amino acids. Germline CDR1 reads SNHLY; CDR2 reads FYNNEI.

A few counts support this clone. The same CDR3 arises from other DNA sequences in this sample as well. The chain couples TRBV5-1 to TRBJ2-7; 7 nucleotides match TRBD1. The CDR3 is made up of 12 amino acids. CDR1 and CDR2 (germline): SGHRS, YFSETQ. The J segment lost 6 bases and the V segment lost 0 bases, leaving 0 bases of the junction unmatched. The CDR3 loop reads CASSLAGGEQYF. The CDR3 DNA sequence: TGCGCCAGCAGCTTGGCAGGGGGCGAGCAGTACTTC.

Concerning this clone itself: Sequence at one end of the junction differs from germline and may be a read error. Other DNA sequences from this sample encode an identical CDR3 as well. This CDR3 is CASSLEGELKQYF. The CDR3 DNA reads as TGTGCCAGTAGCTTAGAGGGGGAACTCAAACAGTATTTT. This chain uses TRBV13 with TRBJ2-3; possibly TRBD1 for D (6 bases). The CDR3 is 13 residues long. Germline loops: CDR1 PRHDT, CDR2 FYEKMQ (reference sequence).

The V and J genes are TRBV9 and TRBJ1-1; perhaps TRBD1 as D (5 bases). The V end was cut by 1 base, the J end by 3 bases, with 10 bases between. Germline-derived CDR1 and CDR2 are SGDLS and YYNGEE. CDR3 size: 14 residues. The CDR3 sequence is CASSVQKGDTEAFF. CDR3 coding DNA: TGTGCCAGCAGCGTACAGAAAGGGGACACTGAAGCTTTCTTT.

The chain recombines TRBV10-2 with TRBJ1-1; D is unclear. Germline V gene sequence: CDR1 WSHSY, CDR2 SAAADI. The V and J ends lost 2 bases and 4 bases respectively, with 8 bases between them. This CDR3 is 13 amino acids long. The CDR3 reads CASSENFPTEAFF. Here the CDR3 DNA reads TGCGCCAGCAGTGAGAACTTTCCCACTGAAGCTTTCTTT.

With regard to this clone: The same CDR3 is also encoded by other DNA sequences in this sample. The chain links TRBV5-1 to TRBJ1-5; a possible D gene is TRBD1 (5 bases). Germline loops: CDR1 SGHRS, CDR2 YFSETQ. V lost 4 bases to trimming and J lost 2 bases, with 7 bases between them. This CDR3 is built from 13 residues. The CDR3 is CASSPGGNQPQHF. The CDR3 DNA is TGCGCCAGCAGCCCGGGGGGCAATCAGCCCCAGCATTTT.

The rearrangement uses TRBV5-4 and TRBJ2-2, with 7 bases fitting TRBD2. V lost 0 bases and J lost 6; bases outside the gene matches: 5. CDR3 length: 15 residues. The germline CDR1 and CDR2 sequences are SGHNT and YYREEE (reference sequence). The CDR3 loop is CASSLGLAVAGELFF. The CDR3 coding sequence is TGTGCCAGCAGCTTGGGGCTAGCGGTAGCCGGGGAGCTGTTTTTT.

This rearrangement joins TRBV5-6 to TRBJ2-5, with D tentatively TRBD2 (5 bases). In germline, CDR1 is SGHDT, CDR2 YYEEEE. V was cut by 0 bases and J by 5 bases, with 11 bases left in between. The CDR3 totals 14 residues. CDR3 sequence: CASSLARGWETQYF. CDR3 in DNA: TGTGCCAGCAGCTTGGCTCGGGGATGGGAGACCCAGTACTTC. Full variable domain (outside the CDR3, taken from reference TRBV5-6 and TRBJ2-5): DAGVTQSPTHLIKTRGQQVTLRCSPKSGHDTVSWYQQALGQGPQFIFQYYEEEERQRGNFPDRFSGHQFPNYSSELNVNALLLGDSALYLCASSLARGWETQYFGPGTRLLVL.